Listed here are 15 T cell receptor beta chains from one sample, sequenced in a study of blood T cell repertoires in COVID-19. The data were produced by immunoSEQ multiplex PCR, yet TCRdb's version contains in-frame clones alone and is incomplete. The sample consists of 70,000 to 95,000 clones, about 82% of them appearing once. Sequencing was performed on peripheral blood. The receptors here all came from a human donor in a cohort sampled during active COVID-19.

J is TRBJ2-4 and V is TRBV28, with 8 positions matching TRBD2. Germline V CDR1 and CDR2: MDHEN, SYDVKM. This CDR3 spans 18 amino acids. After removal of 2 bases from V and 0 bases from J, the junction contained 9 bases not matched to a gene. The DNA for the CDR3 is TGTGCCAGCAGTTTACCTCCGCTAGCGGGTCTAGCCAAAAACATTCAGTACTTC. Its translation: CASSLPPLAGLAKNIQYF.

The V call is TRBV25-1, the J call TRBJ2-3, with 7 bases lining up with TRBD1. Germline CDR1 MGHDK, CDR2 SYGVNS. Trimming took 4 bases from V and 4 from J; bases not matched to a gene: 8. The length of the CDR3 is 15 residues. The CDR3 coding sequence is TGTGCCAGCAGTGCGCGACAGGGAGTGGCAGATACGCAGTATTTT. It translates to CASSARQGVADTQYF.

The CDR3 region has the DNA TGTGCCAGCAGCCAGCTCGGGACTATCTACGAGCAGTACTTC. It yields the protein CASSQLGTIYEQYF. The genes are TRBV7-9 and TRBJ2-7, with 7 bases lining up with TRBD2. Germline CDR1 and CDR2: SEHNR and FQNEAQ (reference sequence). After removal of 5 bases from V and 3 bases from J, the junction contained 7 bases not matched to a gene. The CDR3 has 14 amino acids.

CDR3 in amino acids: CASTRGASTGYGYTF. The CDR3 region has the DNA TGTGCCAGCACTCGAGGGGCGTCTACTGGCTATGGCTACACCTTC. This sequence joins TRBV6-6 and TRBJ1-2; perhaps TRBD1 as D (5 bases). The CDR3 runs to 15 residues. The V end was cut by 7 bases, the J end by 4 bases, with 19 bases between. CDR1 is MNHNY, CDR2 SVGAGI, per germline (reference sequence).

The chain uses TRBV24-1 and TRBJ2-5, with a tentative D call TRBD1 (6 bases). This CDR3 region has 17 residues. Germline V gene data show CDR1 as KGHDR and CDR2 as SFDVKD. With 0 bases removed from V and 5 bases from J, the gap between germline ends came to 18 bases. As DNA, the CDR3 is TGTGCCACCAGTGATTTGATGCCGTGTTCTCAGGGGGAGACCCAGTACTTC. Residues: CATSDLMPCSQGETQYF.

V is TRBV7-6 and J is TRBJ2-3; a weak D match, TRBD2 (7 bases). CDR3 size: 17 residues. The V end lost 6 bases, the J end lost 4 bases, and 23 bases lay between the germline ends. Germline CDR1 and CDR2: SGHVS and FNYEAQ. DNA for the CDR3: TGTGCCAGCAGTCCCCAAACGGCGGGGGCTGCGGCAGATACGCAGTATTTT. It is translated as CASSPQTAGAAADTQYF.

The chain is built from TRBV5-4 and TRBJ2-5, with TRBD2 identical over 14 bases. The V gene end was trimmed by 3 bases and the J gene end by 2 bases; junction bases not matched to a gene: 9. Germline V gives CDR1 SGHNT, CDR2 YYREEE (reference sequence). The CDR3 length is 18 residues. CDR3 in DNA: TGTGCCAGCAGCTCCCCGGGACTAGCGGGGGCGGGGCAAGAGACCCAGTACTTC. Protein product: CASSSPGLAGAGQETQYF.

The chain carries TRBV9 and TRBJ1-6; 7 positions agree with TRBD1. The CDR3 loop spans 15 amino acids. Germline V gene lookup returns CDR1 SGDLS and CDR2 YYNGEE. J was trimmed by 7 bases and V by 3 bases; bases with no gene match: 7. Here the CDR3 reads CASSGQRDSNSPLHF. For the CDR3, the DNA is TGTGCCAGCAGCGGCCAAAGGGACAGCAATTCACCCCTCCACTTT.

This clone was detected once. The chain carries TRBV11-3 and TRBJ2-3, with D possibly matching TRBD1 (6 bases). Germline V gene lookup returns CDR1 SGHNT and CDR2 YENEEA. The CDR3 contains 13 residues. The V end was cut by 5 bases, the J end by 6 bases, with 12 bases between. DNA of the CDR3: TGTGCCAGCAGCCTGGACAGCGCGGATACGCAGTATTTT. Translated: CASSLDSADTQYF.

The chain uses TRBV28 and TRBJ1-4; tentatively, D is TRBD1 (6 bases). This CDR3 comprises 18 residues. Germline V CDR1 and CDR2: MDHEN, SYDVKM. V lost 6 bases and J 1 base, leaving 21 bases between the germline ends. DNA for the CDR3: TGTGCCAGCAGCCTCACGATGGGGGCTTTTGGAACTAATGAAAAACTGTTTTTT. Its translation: CASSLTMGAFGTNEKLFF.

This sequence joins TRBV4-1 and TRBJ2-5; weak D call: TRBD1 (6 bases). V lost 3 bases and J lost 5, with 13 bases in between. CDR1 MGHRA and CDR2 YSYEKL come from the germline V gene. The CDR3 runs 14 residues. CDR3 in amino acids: CASSQSWTVETQYF. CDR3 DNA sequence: TGCGCCAGCAGCCAGTCTTGGACAGTGGAGACCCAGTACTTC.

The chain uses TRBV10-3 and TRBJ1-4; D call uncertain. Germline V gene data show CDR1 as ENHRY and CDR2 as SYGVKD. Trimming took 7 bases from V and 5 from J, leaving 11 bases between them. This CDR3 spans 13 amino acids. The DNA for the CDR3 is TGTGCCATCAATGACTATGAGAATGAAAAACTGTTTTTT. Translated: CAINDYENEKLFF.

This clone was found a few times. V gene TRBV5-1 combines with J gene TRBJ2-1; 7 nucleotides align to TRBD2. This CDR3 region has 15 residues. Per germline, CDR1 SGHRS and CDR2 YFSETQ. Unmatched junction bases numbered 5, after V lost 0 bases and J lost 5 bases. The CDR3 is CASSLGLAENNEQFF. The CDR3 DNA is TGCGCCAGCAGCTTGGGACTAGCCGAGAACAATGAGCAGTTCTTC.

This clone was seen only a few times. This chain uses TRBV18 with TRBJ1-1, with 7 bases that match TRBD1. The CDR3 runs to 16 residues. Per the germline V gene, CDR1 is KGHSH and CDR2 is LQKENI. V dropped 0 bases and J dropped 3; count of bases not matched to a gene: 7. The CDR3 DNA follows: TGTGCCAGCTCACCACCCCTCACCGGGACAGACACTGAAGCTTTCTTT. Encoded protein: CASSPPLTGTDTEAFF. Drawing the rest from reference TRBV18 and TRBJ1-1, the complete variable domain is NAGVMQNPRHLVRRRGQEARLRCSPMKGHSHVYWYRQLPEEGLKFMVYLQKENIIDESGMPKERFSAEFPKEGPSILRIQQVVRGDSAAYFCASSPPLTGTDTEAFFGQGTRLTVV.

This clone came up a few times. The CDR3 spells CASSFRGSSTGELFF. The CDR3, as DNA: TGTGCCAGCAGCTTCCGGGGATCGAGCACCGGGGAGCTGTTTTTT. This chain uses TRBV7-3 with TRBJ2-2; D is possibly TRBD2 (5 bases). The CDR3 is 15 residues long. With 3 bases removed from V and 4 bases from J, the gap between germline ends came to 12 bases. Germline V gives CDR1 SGHTA, CDR2 FQGTGA.